These 25 T cell receptor beta chains were all obtained from the same sample, sequenced in a study of T-cell memory formation after mild COVID-19. In TCRdb, the 5' RACE reads were re-called with MiXCR into one record per CDR3 protein. Among over 300,000 distinct CDR3 sequences listed, around 20% were seen once. Source material: PBMCs or a T cell subset sorted from them (not recorded which). Receptors were obtained from a man younger than 30 who had mild COVID-19 (a few samples of this study predate the infection). Cell type and time point are not known.

In its sample, this clonotype was seen a few times. The chain recombines TRBV6-5 with TRBJ2-2; D gene ambiguous. Germline CDR1 MNHEY, CDR2 SVGAGI. The CDR3 sequence is 16 residues long. V lost 3 bases to trimming and J lost 6 bases, with 17 bases between them. This chain's CDR3 is CASSYEFAVNAGELFF. The DNA for the CDR3 is TGTGCCAGCAGTTATGAATTTGCTGTAAACGCCGGGGAGCTGTTTTTT.

The chain uses TRBV5-4 and TRBJ2-3; 13 bases are shared with TRBD2. Germline CDR1 reads SGHNT; CDR2 reads YYREEE (reference sequence). The CDR3 runs 17 residues. The junction had 7 bases not matched to a gene; V was cut back by 4 bases and J by 2 bases. The CDR3 here is CASSGGLAGVYTDTQYF. CDR3 DNA sequence: TGTGCCAGCAGCGGCGGACTAGCGGGGGTCTACACAGATACGCAGTATTTT.

This clonotype was observed a handful of times. The rearrangement uses TRBV6-2 or TRBV6-3 and TRBJ2-7; D is unclear. Germline lookup yields CDR1 MNHEY and CDR2 SVGEGT. The V gene lost 8 bases and the J gene lost 5 bases, with 7 bases spanning the gap. The CDR3 consists of 10 residues. The CDR3 DNA reads TGTGCCAGCGGTCGGCACGAGCAGTACTTC. Residues: CASGRHEQYF.

The rearrangement joins TRBV20-1 to TRBJ1-1, with D unclear. CDR1 and CDR2 (germline): DFQATT, SNEGSKA (reference sequence). The ends were cut back, 0 bases at V and 0 bases at J, with 17 bases in the middle. This CDR3 is 17 amino acids long. CDR3 nucleotides: TGCAGTGCTAGAGATGGAGTCAGGCCCGCTATGAACACTGAAGCTTTCTTT. Protein sequence: CSARDGVRPAMNTEAFF.

The rearrangement joins TRBV6-2 or TRBV6-3 to TRBJ2-7; D is undetermined. This CDR3 comprises 14 residues. V lost 8 bases and J 0 bases, leaving 14 bases between the germline ends. Germline V CDR1 and CDR2: MNHEY, SVGEGT. CDR3 sequence: CASGDASDSYEQYV. The DNA for the CDR3 is TGTGCCAGCGGTGATGCAAGCGACTCCTACGAGCAGTACGTC.

This clonotype was observed many times. The CDR3 nucleotides are TGTGCCAGCAGCCAAGGATCCCTCAGGGGGACCAATGAGCAGTTCTTC. Translated: CASSQGSLRGTNEQFF. The chain recombines TRBV4-2 with TRBJ2-1; TRBD1 matches at 7 bases. CDR3 length equals 16 residues. Germline V gene data show CDR1 as LGHNA and CDR2 as YNFKEQ. Trimming took 1 base from V and 6 from J; bases not matched to a gene: 9.

V gene TRBV29-1 combines with J gene TRBJ2-1; D unclear. The CDR3 contains 11 residues. Per the germline V gene, CDR1 is SQVTM and CDR2 is ANQGSEA. The CDR3 reads CTVQIYNEQFF. Here the CDR3 DNA reads TGCACCGTACAGATCTACAATGAGCAGTTCTTC.

This clonotype was seen more than once but under ten times. The rearrangement joins TRBV18 to TRBJ1-5; unclear D gene. The CDR3 loop spans 12 amino acids. From germline, CDR1 is KGHSH and CDR2 LQKENI. The V gene lost 2 bases and the J gene lost 7 bases, with 6 bases spanning the gap. This chain's CDR3 is CASSPIGQPQHF. The CDR3 DNA is TGTGCCAGCTCACCAATCGGACAGCCCCAGCATTTT.

This clonotype occurred a few times. The chain has TRBV6-5 and TRBJ2-7; TRBD1 agrees at 9 bases. V dropped 4 bases and J dropped 6; count of bases not matched to a gene: 10. The germline V gene has CDR1 MNHEY and CDR2 SVGAGI. This CDR3 region has 15 residues. This CDR3 reads CASSSGQGIVGEQYV. Written as DNA, the CDR3 is TGTGCCAGCAGTTCCGGACAGGGGATTGTAGGCGAGCAGTACGTC.

V usage is TRBV4-2 and J usage is TRBJ1-5, with D perhaps TRBD1 (5 bases). V was cut by 0 bases and J by 4 bases, with 10 bases left in between. CDR1 is LGHNA, CDR2 YNFKEQ, per germline. CDR3 size: 15 residues. The CDR3 DNA reads as TGTGCCAGCAGCCAAGATGGGGCAGAGAATCAGCCCCAGCATTTT. It is translated as CASSQDGAENQPQHF.

The rearrangement links TRBV9 to TRBJ2-5; TRBD1 matches 10 bases. CDR1 is SGDLS and CDR2 is YYNGEE in the germline V gene. The CDR3 is 15 residues long. V lost 3 bases and J lost 5; bases outside the gene matches: 7. CDR3 sequence reads: CASSGGQGGFETQYF. The CDR3 bases are TGTGCCAGCAGCGGAGGACAGGGGGGTTTCGAGACCCAGTACTTC. The variable domain in full, with the rest retrieved from reference TRBV9 and TRBJ2-5, is DSGVTQTPKHLITATGQRVTLRCSPRSGDLSVYWYQQSLDQGLQFLIQYYNGEERAKGNILERFSAQQFPDLHSELNLSSLELGDSALYFCASSGGQGGFETQYFGPGTRLLVL.

The rearrangement links TRBV25-1 to TRBJ1-3; 7 positions match TRBD1. Germline V lookup: CDR1 MGHDK, CDR2 SYGVNS. The J segment lost 0 bases and the V segment lost 6 bases, leaving 2 bases of the junction unmatched. This CDR3 has 14 residues. The CDR3 reads CASRDRLSGNTIYF. The CDR3 DNA follows: TGTGCCAGCAGGGACAGGCTCTCTGGAAACACCATATATTTT.

The rearrangement uses TRBV25-1 and TRBJ2-2, with D possibly TRBD1 on 8 matching bases. The CDR3 is 16 amino acids. The V gene lost 8 bases and the J gene lost 8 bases, with 24 bases spanning the gap. Germline V gene data show CDR1 as MGHDK and CDR2 as SYGVNS. The CDR3 DNA follows: TGTGCCAGCCGCAGTCCCCCTAAACAGGGGGGGGGGGAGCTGTTTTTT. Translated, it gives CASRSPPKQGGGELFF.

This clonotype was seen a handful of times. The V gene is TRBV5-5, the J gene TRBJ1-5; the match to TRBD1 covers 8 bases. V trimming: 2 bases; J trimming: 10 bases; junction bases outside the gene matches: 11. CDR3 length: 15 amino acids. CDR1 is SGHKS, CDR2 YYEKEE, per germline (reference sequence). The DNA of the CDR3 is TGTGCCAGCAGCTTCGTTGGACAGGGAATATCACCCCAGCATTTT. It yields the protein CASSFVGQGISPQHF.

The sample holds many counts of this clonotype. This rearrangement joins TRBV5-1 to TRBJ2-5; TRBD2 matches 10 bases. The CDR3 consists of 15 residues. Looked up from germline, CDR1 is SGHRS and CDR2 is YFSETQ. V gave up 2 bases and J gave up 2 bases; unmatched junction bases: 3. In nucleotides, the CDR3 is TGCGCCAGCAGCTTATTAGCGGGGGGACAAGAGACCCAGTACTTC. This gives the protein CASSLLAGGQETQYF.

This clonotype was detected once. The chain couples TRBV6-1 to TRBJ1-3; 7 positions agree with TRBD1. The CDR3 consists of 15 residues. Germline-derived CDR1 and CDR2 are MNHNS and SASEGT. V lost 6 bases and J lost 0; bases outside the gene matches: 5. CDR3 nucleotides: TGTGCCAGCAGGGGGACAGCAGCCTCTGGAAACACCATATATTTT. Protein sequence: CASRGTAASGNTIYF.

This sequence joins TRBV6-2 or TRBV6-3 and TRBJ1-1; D is possibly TRBD1 (6 bases). The CDR3 is 15 residues long. Trimming shortened V by 6 bases and J by 3 bases, and 17 bases separated the two germline ends. Per the germline V gene, CDR1 is MNHEY and CDR2 is SVGEGT. The CDR3 region is CASRRLQGSDTEAFF. CDR3 sequence (DNA): TGTGCCAGCAGGCGACTACAGGGATCCGACACTGAAGCTTTCTTT.

This rearrangement joins TRBV30 to TRBJ1-1, with D possibly matching TRBD1 (5 bases). With 2 bases removed from V and 3 bases from J, the gap between germline ends came to 10 bases. The germline V gene encodes CDR1 GTSNPN and CDR2 SVGIG (reference sequence). There are 13 residues in the CDR3. The CDR3 DNA is TGTGCCTGGAGTCGAGGGGAGGACACTGAAGCTTTCTTT. As protein: CAWSRGEDTEAFF.

This clonotype was detected a few times. The chain employs TRBV7-9 and TRBJ1-5; 8 nucleotides agree with TRBD1. J gave up 7 bases and V 5 bases, and 10 bases lay outside the gene matches. Looked up from germline, CDR1 is SEHNR and CDR2 is FQNEAQ (reference sequence). The CDR3 is 15 residues long. The CDR3 loop is CASSAITGGGQPQHF. In DNA form, the CDR3 reads TGTGCCAGCAGCGCAATTACAGGGGGAGGGCAGCCCCAGCATTTT.

There are a few counts of this clonotype. The J gene is TRBJ2-2, the V gene TRBV10-3; D may be TRBD1 (6 bases). CDR1 ENHRY and CDR2 SYGVKD come from the germline V gene. Trimming left V 11 bases short and J 3 bases short, with 13 bases between. The CDR3 spans 13 residues. CDR3 in DNA: TGTGCCGGACGACAGGATTACACCGGGGAGCTGTTTTTT. This gives the protein CAGRQDYTGELFF.

This sequence joins TRBV29-1 and TRBJ1-1; D remains unclear. The V end was cut by 2 bases, the J end by 8 bases, with 12 bases between. CDR1 and CDR2 from the germline V gene are SQVTM and ANQGSEA. This CDR3 comprises 12 residues. The CDR3 is CSVEFLFTEAFF. In nucleotides, the CDR3 is TGCAGCGTTGAATTCCTCTTCACCGAAGCTTTCTTT. Drawing the rest from reference TRBV29-1 and TRBJ1-1, the complete variable domain is SAVISQKPSRDICQRGTSLTIQCQVDSQVTMMFWYRQQPGQSLTLIATANQGSEATYESGFVIDKFPISRPNLTFSTLTVSNMSPEDSSIYLCSVEFLFTEAFFGQGTRLTVV.

In its sample, this clonotype was seen many times. V gene TRBV7-3 combines with J gene TRBJ2-7; 9 nucleotides align to TRBD1. V was clipped by 5 bases and J by 3 bases; unmatched bases: 8. From germline, CDR1 is SGHTA and CDR2 FQGTGA. The CDR3 spans 15 residues. The CDR3 nucleotides read TGTGCCAGCAGCCCAGAGGGGACAGGGTACTACGAGCAGTACTTC. The encoded protein is CASSPEGTGYYEQYF. The entire variable domain, with the rest obtained from reference TRBV7-3 and TRBJ2-7, is as follows: GAGVSQTPSNKVTEKGKYVELRCDPISGHTALYWYRQSLGQGPEFLIYFQGTGAADDSGLPNDRFFAVRPEGSVSTLKIQRTERGDSAVYLCASSPEGTGYYEQYFGPGTRLTVT.

This chain connects TRBV7-3 to TRBJ2-1, with D tentatively TRBD1 (6 bases). The CDR3 is made up of 15 amino acids. Trimming stripped 5 bases from V and 2 bases from J, with 13 bases between. Germline CDR1 is SGHTA and CDR2 is FQGTGA. CDR3 bases: TGTGCCAGCAGCGCCGGACAGTCCACCTACAATGAGCAGTTCTTC. Protein product: CASSAGQSTYNEQFF.

V usage is TRBV6-2 or TRBV6-3 and J usage is TRBJ2-3; D is uncertain. The V end was cut by 3 bases, the J end by 1 base, with 14 bases between. Germline V gives CDR1 MNHEY, CDR2 SVGEGT. The CDR3 totals 16 residues. The CDR3 nucleotides read TGTGCCAGCAGTTATCGCCTAGGGATACGCACAGATACGCAGTATTTT. This encodes CASSYRLGIRTDTQYF.

A few counts support this clonotype. The V gene is TRBV18, the J gene TRBJ1-3, with no clear D. The germline V gene has CDR1 KGHSH and CDR2 LQKENI. V was pared by 3 bases and J by 0 bases, with 12 bases between. CDR3 length: 16 amino acids. The chain's CDR3 is CASSPRPNYSGNTIYF. The CDR3 nucleotides read TGTGCCAGCTCACCGCGACCCAACTACTCTGGAAACACCATATATTTT.